This T cell receptor beta chain was obtained from a study of T cells after yellow fever vaccination. Study-level points and caveats: It was a small share of clonotypes that appeared in both CD4 and CD8 compartments.

This clonotype was recorded many times. Its antigen is as yet unknown. V was clipped by 6 bases and J by 6 bases; unmatched bases: 11. The CDR3 has 14 residues. Germline V gives CDR1 MNHEY, CDR2 SMNVEV (reference sequence). The study made its TCR cDNA through 5'RACE template switching. That step introduced a universal primer site along with UMIs. Each CDR3 protein is one row after TCRdb ran MiXCR on the 5' RACE reads. The data show hundreds of thousands of distinct CDR3 sequences, 12% seen once. This sequence joins TRBV27 and TRBJ2-7; 7 bases align to TRBD1. The receptor comes from a man aged 30 to 39 who received the YFV17D yellow fever vaccine. The sample was PBMCs, taken on the day of the yellow fever booster vaccination. In DNA, the CDR3 is TGTGCCAGCAGGACGGGAATAGGGGGCTCCGAGCAGTACTTC. Its protein is CASRTGIGGSEQYF.